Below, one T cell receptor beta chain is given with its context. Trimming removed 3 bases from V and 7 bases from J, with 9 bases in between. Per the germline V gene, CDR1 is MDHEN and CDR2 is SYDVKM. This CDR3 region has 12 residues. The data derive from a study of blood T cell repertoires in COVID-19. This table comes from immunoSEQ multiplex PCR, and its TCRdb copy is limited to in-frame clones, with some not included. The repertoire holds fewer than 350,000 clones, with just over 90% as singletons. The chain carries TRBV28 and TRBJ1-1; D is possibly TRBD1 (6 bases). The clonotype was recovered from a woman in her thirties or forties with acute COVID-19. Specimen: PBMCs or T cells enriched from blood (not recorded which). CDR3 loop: CASSLRDIEAFF. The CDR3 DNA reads TGTGCCAGCAGTTTGAGGGACATTGAAGCTTTCTTT.